These 25 T cell receptor beta chains were sequenced from one sample in a study of tumor-infiltrating lymphocytes in primary liver carcinoma. For blood RNA, unsorted whole blood served as the source, and germline DNA was extracted too. Starting from around 500 ng of total RNA, TCR beta cDNA was produced with a primer in the constant region. Nested multiplex PCR, run for three rounds with slightly modified ARM-PCR, yielded TCR beta libraries. Use of TRBV1-TRBV30 forward primers with a C-beta reverse primer characterized the first two PCR rounds, which lasted roughly 9 cycles each. TCRdb re-analysed the multiplex PCR reads in MiXCR, keeping a single row per CDR3 protein. Among 300,000 to 400,000 distinct CDR3 sequences listed, about 62% were seen once. The sequenced sample was peripheral blood. These receptors all stem from a middle-aged man with primary liver carcinoma and hepatitis B virus infection.

The chain has TRBV2 and TRBJ2-1, with a weak D call TRBD2 (5 bases). The DNA end is more similar to TRBJ2-7, so the J call may be wrong. Germline-derived CDR1 and CDR2 are SNHLY and FYNNEI. The CDR3 sequence is 13 residues long. The CDR3 region has the DNA TGTGCCAGCAGTGAACTAGCAGACAATGAGCAGTACTTC. Translation gives CASSELADNEQYF.

This chain connects TRBV28 to TRBJ2-5; D unclear. This CDR3 contains 14 residues. Germline-derived CDR1 and CDR2 are MDHEN and SYDVKM. Trimming shortened V by 1 base and J by 0 bases, and 6 bases separated the two germline ends. CDR3 sequence: CASSLSNYQETQYF. The DNA for the CDR3 is TGTGCCAGCAGTTTATCGAATTACCAAGAGACCCAGTACTTC.

This clonotype was recorded a few times. The chain joins TRBV10-3 to TRBJ1-2; 7 nucleotides align to TRBD1. Per germline, CDR1 ENHRY and CDR2 SYGVKD. CDR3 length: 14 residues. Trimming removed 7 bases from V and 0 bases from J; junction bases left unmatched: 5. CDR3 DNA: TGTGCCATCACCCAGGGGGGGGCTAACTATGGCTACACCTTC. This encodes CAITQGGANYGYTF.

V usage is TRBV5-4 and J usage is TRBJ2-3; unclear D gene. Trimming pared 4 bases from V and 6 bases from J, leaving 15 bases between. Looked up from germline, CDR1 is SGHNT and CDR2 is YYREEE (reference sequence). The CDR3 contains 14 residues. The CDR3 protein is CASSAALRTDTQYF. The CDR3 nucleotides are TGTGCCAGCAGCGCGGCCCTACGGACGGATACGCAGTATTTT. Based on the CDR3 plus reference TRBV5-4 and TRBJ2-3, the full variable domain is ETGVTQSPTHLIKTRGQQVTLRCSSQSGHNTVSWYQQALGQGPQFIFQYYREEENGRGNFPPRFSGLQFPNYSSELNVNALELDDSALYLCASSAALRTDTQYFGPGTRLTVL.

Notes on this clonotype: It may be a read error: a sequence one base away is much more abundant. J is TRBJ2-7 and V is TRBV6-2 or TRBV6-3; D perhaps matches TRBD2 (5 bases). CDR3 length equals 12 residues. Germline values: CDR1 MNHEY, CDR2 SVGEGT. V shed 10 bases and J shed 2 bases, with 12 bases lying between them. The CDR3 sequence: CANRRRAYEQYF. DNA of the CDR3: TGTGCCAACAGACGGCGGGCCTACGAGCAGTACTTC.

For this clonotype: An end of the junction does not agree with germline; a read error may underlie this. The rearrangement uses TRBV4-3 and TRBJ1-2, with TRBD1 matching over 9 bases. Germline V gives CDR1 LGHNA, CDR2 YSLEER. The CDR3 length is 15 residues. The CDR3 DNA reads TGCGCCAACAGCCTTCAGCGGACAGGGGAAAACGGCTACACCTTC. This encodes CANSLQRTGENGYTF.

Comment on this clonotype: One end of the junction is discordant with germline, which a read error may explain. V usage is TRBV5-6 and J usage is TRBJ2-3, with D tentatively TRBD1 or TRBD2 (6 bases each). CDR1 is SGHDT, CDR2 YYEEEE, per germline. CDR3 length: 14 amino acids. CDR3: CASSLRGRTDMQYF. For the CDR3, the DNA is TGTGCCAGCAGCTTGAGGGGGAGGACAGATATGCAGTATTTT. The variable domain in full, completed from reference TRBV5-6 and TRBJ2-3, reads DAGVTQSPTHLIKTRGQQVTLRCSPKSGHDTVSWYQQALGQGPQFIFQYYEEEERQRGNFPDRFSGHQFPNYSSELNVNALLLGDSALYLCASSLRGRTDMQYFGPGTRLTVL.

In this sample, this clonotype turned up once. A much larger clone sits a single nucleotide away, making a read error possible. V is TRBV6-5 and J is TRBJ2-5, with a weak D call TRBD1 (6 bases). CDR3 length: 16 residues. Germline V CDR1 and CDR2: MNHEY, SVGAGI. CDR3 loop: CARSSPRSGGQETQYF. DNA for the CDR3: TGTGCCAGAAGTTCCCCCCGTTCTGGGGGCCAGGAGACCCAGTACTTC.

On this clonotype: The CDR3 carries no conserved terminal phenylalanine or tryptophan, so it likely arises from a read error. The CDR3 DNA is TGCGCCAGCAGCCCAGGACTAGCGGATTACAATGAGCAGTTCCTC. Translation gives CASSPGLADYNEQFL. V and J are TRBV4-1 and TRBJ2-1, with 10 bases matching TRBD2. CDR1 and CDR2 from the germline V gene are MGHRA and YSYEKL. The ends lost 4 bases at V and 4 bases at J; junction bases unmatched: 4. This CDR3 is 15 amino acids long.

The rearrangement joins TRBV14 to TRBJ2-1, with D maybe TRBD2 (6 bases). Germline V lookup: CDR1 SGHDN, CDR2 FVKESK. With 6 bases removed from V and 12 bases from J, the gap between germline ends came to 18 bases. CDR3 length: 13 amino acids. The CDR3 DNA follows: TGTGCCAGCAGTTCTACCTGGGGAGGTCGGCAGTTCTTC. It is translated as CASSSTWGGRQFF.

Comments on this clonotype: Since no conserved phenylalanine or tryptophan closes the CDR3, a read error is the likely cause. The J gene is TRBJ2-5, the V gene TRBV11-2; D gene uncertain. CDR1 is SGHAT, CDR2 FQNNGV, per germline. The CDR3 has 15 residues. CDR3 nucleotide sequence: TGTGCCAGCAGCTTAGCGTCTGGGCCTCAAGAGGCCCAGTACTAC. It encodes CASSLASGPQEAQYY.

A word on this clonotype: It may be a read error: a sequence one base away is much more abundant. The rearrangement links TRBV6-5 to TRBJ2-1; 9 bases align to TRBD1. CDR1 MNHEY and CDR2 SVGAGI come from the germline V gene. V was clipped by 6 bases and J by 5 bases; unmatched bases: 8. This CDR3 is 15 amino acids long. DNA for the CDR3: TGTGCCAGCAGCTGGGACAGGGAAAGGGACAATGAGCAGTTCTTC. Translating it yields CASSWDRERDNEQFF.

V and J are TRBV28 and TRBJ2-7; 8 nucleotides line up with TRBD2. This CDR3 has 14 residues. The V and J ends lost 5 bases and 7 bases, in that order; junction bases with no gene match: 10. Germline V lookup: CDR1 MDHEN, CDR2 SYDVKM. CDR3 region: CASSLGRARSEQYF. CDR3 bases: TGTGCCAGCAGTCTCGGGAGGGCTCGGTCTGAGCAGTACTTC.

On this clonotype itself: With a much larger clone just one base away, this may be a read error. The CDR3 DNA reads TGCAGCGTTCATAATCCGCAGGAGAACACCGGGGAGCTGTTTTTT. Protein: CSVHNPQENTGELFF. The chain couples TRBV29-1 to TRBJ2-2; D uncertain. V dropped 5 bases and J dropped 1 base, with 14 bases sitting between them. This CDR3 has 15 residues. The V gene's germline CDR1 is SQVTM and CDR2 ANQGSEA.

The chain's CDR3 is CASFSVRRQSSGANVLTF. CDR3 DNA sequence: TGCGCCAGCTTCAGTGTGAGGCGACAGAGCTCTGGGGCCAACGTCCTGACTTTC. The chain recombines TRBV10-2 with TRBJ2-6; tentative D call: TRBD1 (5 bases). The CDR3 has 18 residues. Germline V lookup: CDR1 WSHSY, CDR2 SAAADI. V was cut by 8 bases and J by 0 bases, with 20 bases left in between.

The V and J genes are TRBV7-8 and TRBJ2-1; 12 bases are shared with TRBD2. The V gene's germline CDR1 is SGHVS and CDR2 FQNEAQ. V lost 5 bases to trimming and J lost 7 bases; unmatched junction nucleotides: 12. CDR3 length: 17 residues. The CDR3 region has the DNA TGTGCCAGCAGCCATTCCTTGACTAGCGGGGGATCAAATGAGCAGTTCTTC. Protein sequence: CASSHSLTSGGSNEQFF.

This clonotype was counted once. Just one base apart from a much larger clone, this may be a read error. This chain joins TRBV6-1 and TRBJ1-5; D uncertain. V lost 5 bases and J 0 bases, leaving 8 bases between the germline ends. In germline, CDR1 is MNHNS, CDR2 SASEGT. The CDR3 runs to 14 residues. CDR3 loop: CASSNEYSNQPQHF. CDR3 nucleotide sequence: TGTGCCAGCAGTAACGAATATAGCAATCAGCCCCAGCATTTT.

Details on this clonotype: A read error may account for a junction end that differs from germline. The chain combines TRBV11-1 with TRBJ2-7; the D is unclear. Germline V gene sequence: CDR1 SGHAT, CDR2 FQDESV (reference sequence). The CDR3 extends over 13 amino acids. The DNA of the CDR3 is TGTACCAACAGCCCCACGGTCGTTTACGAGCAGTATTTC. As protein: CTNSPTVVYEQYF. Full variable domain (missing parts from reference TRBV11-1 and TRBJ2-7): EAEVAQSPRYKITEKSQAVAFWCDPISGHATLYWYRQILGQGPELLVQFQDESVVDDSQLPKDRFSAERLKGVDSTLKIQPAELGDSAMYLCTNSPTVVYEQYFGPGTRLTVT.

As concerns this clonotype: Its ends do not fully match the called genes, so a read error is possible. CDR3 bases: TGTGCCAGCAGCGGACAGGGGAGATGCACAGATACGCAGTGTTTT. It is translated as CASSGQGRCTDTQCF. The chain has TRBV12-3 or TRBV12-4 and TRBJ2-3, with 9 bases identical to TRBD1. The CDR3 sequence is 15 residues long.

Notes on this clonotype: The junction does not match germline at one end; this may be a read error. The rearrangement joins TRBV5-4 to TRBJ2-6; D is possibly TRBD1 or TRBD2 (5 bases each). Germline V lookup: CDR1 SGHNT, CDR2 YYREEE (reference sequence). The CDR3 loop spans 16 amino acids. The CDR3 DNA reads TGTGCCAGCAGCTTAAGCGGTAGCTTTGGGGCCAACGCCCTGACTTTC. Residues: CASSLSGSFGANALTF.

Concerning this clonotype itself: Given a much more abundant clone one base away, this may be a read error. The chain is built from TRBV12-3 or TRBV12-4 and TRBJ2-5; 9 bases fit TRBD2. This CDR3 is 15 amino acids long. CDR3 loop: CPSSLPSGRTETQYF. The CDR3 bases are TGTCCCAGCAGTTTACCCAGCGGGAGGACAGAGACCCAGTACTTC.

Worth noting for this clonotype: Just one base apart from a much larger clone, this may be a read error. This chain joins TRBV6-1 and TRBJ2-7, with 10 positions matching TRBD2. The CDR3 is made up of 15 amino acids. CDR1 MNHNS and CDR2 SASEGT come from the germline V gene. CDR3 residues: CASGLAIIETYEQYF. The DNA of the CDR3 is TGTGCGTCGGGACTAGCGATCATCGAAACCTACGAGCAGTACTTC.

On this clonotype: One junction end disagrees with the germline gene, perhaps due to a read error. J is TRBJ1-1 and V is TRBV5-4, with D unresolved. This CDR3 contains 13 residues. Germline V gene lookup returns CDR1 SGHNT and CDR2 YYREEE (reference sequence). The CDR3, as DNA: TGTACCAGCAGCTTCGGCGACATCACTGAAGCTTTCTTT. This gives the protein CTSSFGDITEAFF.

On this clonotype: As the CDR3 is not closed by the conserved phenylalanine or tryptophan, this likely results from a read error. The chain uses TRBV6-1 and TRBJ1-5; D remains unclear. The assigned J gene may be wrong: the sequence end matches TRBJ2-3 better. The CDR3 totals 15 residues. Germline V CDR1 and CDR2: MNHNS, SASEGT. For the CDR3, the DNA is TGTGCCAGCAGTCTTAACAGTGGCCCTGGGCAGCCCCAGTATCTT. Residues: CASSLNSGPGQPQYL.

This clonotype turned up a few times. Given a much more abundant clone one base away, this may be a read error. The CDR3 region is CANSQGGDEQFF. DNA of the CDR3: TGCGCCAACAGCCAGGGAGGGGATGAGCAGTTCTTC. This chain links TRBV4-1 with TRBJ2-1; TRBD2 matches 7 bases. CDR3 length equals 12 residues. Germline lookup yields CDR1 MGHRA and CDR2 YSYEKL.